The T cell receptor beta chain described here comes from a study of Ad26.COV2.S vaccination and SARS-CoV-2 variants. At the level of the study: Ad26.COV2.S shots went into the muscle once or twice, 56 days apart. The study, taken as a whole, reports: Vaccinees displayed broader spike-specific TCR repertoires than placebo recipients.

Treatment denoted: 15 to 20 received Ad26.COV2.S at low or high dose, single or two shots; about 5 received placebo; per-sample allocation not given. Sampling took place 63 days after the first vaccine or placebo injection. The shot given was an Ad26 vector that makes Wuhan-strain SARS-CoV-2 spike. This clone has only a few counts. The antigen is undetermined. Trimming took 4 bases from V and 4 from J; bases not matched to a gene: 2. The V gene's germline CDR1 is SNHLY and CDR2 FYNNEI. The CDR3 is 14 amino acids. Method: immunoSEQ multiplex PCR; TCRdb's copy keeps in-frame clones and lacks some. The sample lists some 390,000 clones, around 85% seen once, with approximately 3.7% in the top ten.

The chain employs TRBV2 and TRBJ2-5; 11 nucleotides line up with TRBD2. The receptor's source is a person aged 18-65 years who received the Ad26.COV2.S COVID-19 vaccine or a placebo. The sequences come from peripheral blood, collected in a trial of Ad26.COV2.S vaccine versus placebo. CDR3 coding DNA: TGTGCCAGCAGTGCCGGGACTAGCGGAGAGACCCAGTACTTC. Its protein is CASSAGTSGETQYF.